This TCR beta chain was captured in a study of T-cell reconstitution after alpha-beta-depleted transplantation in children. Study observations and caveats: Alpha-beta T cells about two months after transplant reportedly derived from several hundred expanded graft clones.

Trimming cost V 0 bases and J 6 bases; bases outside gene matches: 5. CDR3 length equals 15 residues. CDR1 KGHSH and CDR2 LQKENI come from the germline V gene. TCRbeta library construction was performed incorporating unique molecular identifiers. Each CDR3 protein gets one entry after TCRdb re-called the PCR reads with MiXCR. Of 480,000 or so distinct CDR3 sequences listed, over 9.5% were seen once; the top ten hold about 2%. Turning to this clonotype: Antigen unknown.

This TCR was recovered from a child aged 2 to 15 with inherited bone marrow failure, due to receive a stem cell transplant. The sample here was PBMCs, taken before TCRalphabeta/CD19-depleted stem cell transplant. The chain has TRBV18 and TRBJ2-7, with 10 positions matching TRBD2. The CDR3 here is CASSPPASGSFEQYF. The CDR3 DNA sequence: TGTGCCAGCTCACCACCGGCTAGCGGGAGTTTCGAGCAGTACTTC.